The 8 T cell receptor beta chains given below trace back to one sample, sequenced in a study of cytomegalovirus exposure and HLA in healthy donors. A multiplex PCR was run with 60 Vbeta primers and 13 Jbeta primers. Clones were read by immunoSEQ multiplex PCR, and TCRdb kept only the in-frame ones, dropping some. The repertoire holds 95,000 to 110,000 clones, 79% seen once, with roughly 3.9% in the top ten. Sequencing was done on a sample of PBMCs. These receptors came from a man aged 50 to 60 in good health and CMV-seropositive.

V and J are TRBV6-1 and TRBJ2-5; maybe TRBD2 (6 bases). Trimming pared 6 bases from V and 4 bases from J, leaving 12 bases between. Per germline, CDR1 MNHNS and CDR2 SASEGT. The CDR3 sequence is 13 residues long. CDR3 coding DNA: TGTGCCAGCAGCCCGGGACTCCCAGAGACCCAGTACTTC. Translated: CASSPGLPETQYF.

The J gene is TRBJ2-3, the V gene TRBV27; 10 nucleotides align to TRBD1. The CDR3 extends over 16 amino acids. Germline loops: CDR1 MNHEY, CDR2 SMNVEV (reference sequence). J gave up 2 bases and V 5 bases, and 7 bases lay outside the gene matches. CDR3 in DNA: TGTGCCAGCAGTCTCACGGGACAGGGGTCCACAGATACGCAGTATTTT. Translating gives CASSLTGQGSTDTQYF.

The chain is built from TRBV28 and TRBJ1-5; 7 positions agree with TRBD1. The CDR3 extends over 15 amino acids. The V gene's germline CDR1 is MDHEN and CDR2 SYDVKM. V dropped 3 bases and J dropped 6; count of bases not matched to a gene: 8. The DNA of the CDR3 is TGTGCCAGCAGTTTCAGACAGGGAAGGGTTCAGCCCCAGCATTTT. Encoded protein: CASSFRQGRVQPQHF.

The V call is TRBV5-1, the J call TRBJ2-5; TRBD1 aligns across 9 bases. The germline gives CDR1 SGHRS, CDR2 YFSETQ. The CDR3 runs to 14 residues. V shed 5 bases, J shed 5 bases, and the junction held 7 bases outside the gene matches. The DNA for the CDR3 is TGCGCCAGCAGGGATACAGGGGGCCTGGAGACCCAGTACTTC. It codes for CASRDTGGLETQYF.

This clone showed up just a few times. The rearrangement uses TRBV13 and TRBJ1-2; possibly TRBD1 for D (5 bases). This CDR3 region has 14 residues. V shed 5 bases and J shed 1 base, with 11 bases lying between them. Germline V gene data show CDR1 as PRHDT and CDR2 as FYEKMQ (reference sequence). The chain's CDR3 is CASSPGRRNYGYTF. CDR3 DNA sequence: TGTGCCAGCAGCCCAGGGAGGCGTAACTATGGCTACACCTTC.

The V gene is TRBV28, the J gene TRBJ2-3; 8 bases fit TRBD1. The CDR3 length is 16 residues. Trimming cost V 3 bases and J 3 bases; bases outside gene matches: 8. Germline V gene sequence: CDR1 MDHEN, CDR2 SYDVKM. The CDR3 sequence is CASSLGQGAPTDTQYF. The DNA of the CDR3 is TGTGCCAGCAGTTTGGGCCAGGGGGCGCCGACAGATACGCAGTATTTT.

This chain's CDR3 is CASSKGKTGSGESSPNEQFF. The DNA for the CDR3 is TGTGCCAGCAGCAAAGGGAAGACAGGGTCGGGCGAGAGTTCTCCCAATGAGCAGTTCTTC. This chain connects TRBV21-1 to TRBJ2-1; the table assigns TRBD1, which was not confirmed against the DNA. TRBV21-1 counts as a pseudogene. This CDR3 contains 20 residues.

This chain links TRBV5-4 with TRBJ2-1; 9 nucleotides align to TRBD2. Losses at the gene ends were 4 bases for V and 5 bases for J; bases not matched to a gene: 7. The CDR3 covers 15 residues. The germline V gene encodes CDR1 SGHNT and CDR2 YYREEE (reference sequence). CDR3 bases: TGTGCCAGCAGCCCAAGCGGGAGGTTTGACAATGAGCAGTTCTTC. Protein: CASSPSGRFDNEQFF.